This passage covers 23 T cell receptor beta chains from one sample sequenced in a study of metastatic and nonmetastatic thyroid tumors. TCRdb reanalyzed the PCR reads via MiXCR. The sample holds about 25,000 clones, approximately 13% seen once. Thyroid surgery took place with no prior treatment in any patient. Sequences were obtained from blood. Every receptor here comes from a female donor with papillary thyroid cancer or a benign thyroid nodule (not recorded which). Some clones in this sample may be carry-over from other donors' samples.

This clone appeared many times. The genes are TRBV6-4 and TRBJ2-1; TRBD2 matches at 13 bases. After removal of 6 bases from V and 6 bases from J, the junction contained 20 bases not matched to a gene. The CDR3 loop spans 20 amino acids. In germline, CDR1 is MRHNA, CDR2 SNTAGT. Here the CDR3 DNA reads TGTGCCAGCAGGACGGGACAGGGGTGGACTAGCGGGAGCTATGGCAATGAGCAGTTCTTC. Protein product: CASRTGQGWTSGSYGNEQFF.

This clone has ten or more counts. The chain recombines TRBV20-1 with TRBJ2-1; TRBD2 matches 9 bases. This CDR3 spans 15 amino acids. V shed 1 base and J 7 bases; nucleotides not matched to a gene: 8. Germline V lookup: CDR1 DFQATT, CDR2 SNEGSKA (reference sequence). As DNA, the CDR3 is TGCAGTGCTAGAGTCCCAGCGGGAGGAGGTAATGAGCAGTTCTTC. This encodes CSARVPAGGGNEQFF.

This clone was recorded at least ten times. J is TRBJ1-2 and V is TRBV7-2, with D possibly TRBD1 on 5 matching bases. Trimming pared 5 bases from V and 8 bases from J, leaving 12 bases between. The germline V gene encodes CDR1 SGHTA and CDR2 FQGNSA. CDR3 size: 12 residues. The CDR3 bases are TGTGCCAGCAGCCCGGGACCTGAAGGCTACACCTTC. This encodes CASSPGPEGYTF.

For the CDR3, the DNA is TGTGCCAGCAGTCTCAGGGGGCGCGGATCGGGCTACACCTTC. The encoded protein is CASSLRGRGSGYTF. V usage is TRBV28 and J usage is TRBJ1-2, with TRBD1 identical over 8 bases. The CDR3 consists of 14 residues. The V and J ends lost 5 bases and 8 bases, in that order; junction bases with no gene match: 10. From germline, CDR1 is MDHEN and CDR2 SYDVKM.

The table lists this clone with many counts. This chain connects TRBV18 to TRBJ2-5; TRBD1 agrees at 7 bases. V lost 3 bases, J lost 2 bases, and 3 bases stayed unmatched. CDR3 length: 14 amino acids. Germline assignment: CDR1 KGHSH and CDR2 LQKENI. In nucleotides, the CDR3 is TGTGCCAGCTCACCGGGACAGTCGCAAGAGACCCAGTACTTC. It yields the protein CASSPGQSQETQYF.

This clone occurred many times. This CDR3 is also generated by other DNA sequences in the sample. The rearrangement links TRBV29-1 to TRBJ1-5; tentatively, D is TRBD1 (5 bases). The length of the CDR3 is 13 residues. Trimming removed 7 bases from V and 4 bases from J, with 14 bases in between. Germline V lookup: CDR1 SQVTM, CDR2 ANQGSEA. CDR3 amino acids: CSAQEGDNQPQHF. The CDR3 DNA reads as TGCAGCGCCCAGGAAGGGGATAATCAGCCCCAGCATTTT.

This clone was recorded at least ten times. The V gene is TRBV5-6, the J gene TRBJ1-2; TRBD1 is a possible D gene (6 bases). The CDR3 sequence is 14 residues long. The V end lost 2 bases, the J end lost 4 bases, and 12 bases lay between the germline ends. CDR1 and CDR2 (germline): SGHDT, YYEEEE. The CDR3 DNA sequence: TGTGCCAGCAGCTTAGGACAGCCCCCCTATGGCTACACCTTC. Encoded protein: CASSLGQPPYGYTF.

The chain combines TRBV6-5 with TRBJ2-7; D perhaps matches TRBD1 (6 bases). This CDR3 comprises 15 residues. Germline values: CDR1 MNHEY, CDR2 SVGAGI. Trimming cost V 4 bases and J 5 bases, with 18 bases left between them. The CDR3 coding sequence is TGTGCCAGCAGTTCCCACAGGGTATCTCTCCACGAGCAGTACTTC. Translating gives CASSSHRVSLHEQYF.

This clone was recorded a few times. The chain is built from TRBV6-6 and TRBJ1-6; no definite D call. CDR1 and CDR2 (germline): MNHNY, SVGAGI (reference sequence). Trimming removed 2 bases at V and 7 bases at J, with 6 bases between. CDR3 length: 13 amino acids. In DNA form, the CDR3 reads TGTGCCAGCAGTTACAACACGAATTCACCCCTCCACTTT. Protein: CASSYNTNSPLHF.

This clone was recorded at least ten times. The chain joins TRBV27 to TRBJ2-5; TRBD1 agrees at 8 bases. Germline loops: CDR1 MNHEY, CDR2 SMNVEV (reference sequence). The CDR3 extends over 15 amino acids. The V gene end was trimmed by 5 bases and the J gene end by 4 bases; junction bases not matched to a gene: 9. In DNA form, the CDR3 reads TGTGCCAGCAGTCCAGACAGGGGAGGTTTAGAGACCCAGTACTTC. It encodes CASSPDRGGLETQYF.

This clone was seen ten or more times. The CDR3 is CASSPPLSNEQFF. The DNA of the CDR3 is TGCGCCAGCAGCCCCCCCCTCAGCAATGAGCAGTTCTTC. V and J are TRBV4-1 and TRBJ2-1; D is unclear. V was cut by 4 bases and J by 6 bases, with 10 bases left in between. Germline V CDR1 and CDR2: MGHRA, YSYEKL. The CDR3 extends over 13 amino acids.

At least ten counts were recorded for this clone. The rearrangement uses TRBV19 and TRBJ2-2; D unresolved. CDR3 length: 14 amino acids. Germline CDR1 LNHDA, CDR2 SQIVND (reference sequence). V was trimmed by 5 bases and J by 3 bases, leaving 10 bases between them. This CDR3 is CASSPLSYTGELFF. The CDR3 DNA is TGTGCCAGTAGTCCTCTCTCGTACACCGGGGAGCTGTTTTTT.

The gene calls are TRBV27 and TRBJ2-1, with TRBD2 matching 8 bases. V trimming: 7 bases; J trimming: 4 bases; junction bases outside the gene matches: 9. This CDR3 spans 15 amino acids. CDR1 MNHEY and CDR2 SMNVEV come from the germline V gene (reference sequence). The CDR3 is CASTSGGAAYNEQFF. CDR3 DNA sequence: TGTGCCAGCACCTCCGGGGGGGCCGCTTACAATGAGCAGTTCTTC.

This clone has a count of ten or more. The J gene is TRBJ1-2, the V gene TRBV19, with D perhaps matching TRBD1 (5 bases). Germline V lookup: CDR1 LNHDA, CDR2 SQIVND (reference sequence). The V end lost 6 bases, the J end lost 4 bases, and 12 bases lay between the germline ends. CDR3 length: 13 amino acids. CDR3: CASSPGGGYGYTF. For the CDR3, the DNA is TGTGCCAGTAGCCCCGGGGGGGGCTATGGCTACACCTTC.

This clone was found many times. The chain is built from TRBV5-1 and TRBJ1-2; possible D gene TRBD1, 6 bases. V lost 2 bases to trimming and J lost 8 bases, with 10 bases between them. The CDR3 is made up of 12 amino acids. CDR1 is SGHRS, CDR2 YFSETQ, per germline. This CDR3 reads CASSFSGEGYTF. CDR3 sequence (DNA): TGCGCCAGCAGCTTTTCAGGGGAAGGCTACACCTTC.

This clone has at least ten counts. The CDR3 reads CATSRGAGRGGETQYF. The CDR3 DNA follows: TGTGCCACCAGCAGAGGAGCAGGACGAGGAGGAGAGACCCAGTACTTC. V is TRBV15 and J is TRBJ2-5; weak D call: TRBD2 (5 bases). CDR1 LNHNV and CDR2 YYDKDF come from the germline V gene (reference sequence). Trimming pared 1 base from V and 4 bases from J, leaving 16 bases between. The CDR3 runs 16 residues.

This clone was seen more than once but under ten times. The chain links TRBV28 to TRBJ2-1; either TRBD1 or TRBD2 may fit D (5 bases each). Per germline, CDR1 MDHEN and CDR2 SYDVKM. Trimming pared 6 bases from V and 6 bases from J, leaving 15 bases between. CDR3 size: 14 residues. The CDR3 is CASRLPGPSNEQFF. The CDR3 nucleotides read TGTGCCAGCAGGTTACCGGGACCCTCCAATGAGCAGTTCTTC.

This clone was detected ten times or more. A single base separates this from a much larger clone, so it may be a read error. The chain employs TRBV7-6 and TRBJ2-1; TRBD2 agrees at 8 bases. The V segment lost 2 bases and the J segment 5 bases; nucleotides outside the gene matches: 8. The CDR3 has 16 residues. From germline, CDR1 is SGHVS and CDR2 FNYEAQ. CDR3 amino acids: CASSLLGRGLHNEQFF. The CDR3 region has the DNA TGTGCCAGCAGCTTACTCGGGAGGGGCCTTCACAATGAGCAGTTCTTC. Full variable domain (missing parts from reference TRBV7-6 and TRBJ2-1): GAGVSQSPRYKVTKRGQDVALRCDPISGHVSLYWYRQALGQGPEFLTYFNYEAQQDKSGLPNDRFSAERPEGSISTLTIQRTEQRDSAMYRCASSLLGRGLHNEQFFGPGTRLTVL.

In this sample, this clone turned up many times. This chain uses TRBV5-1 with TRBJ1-4; 8 bases match TRBD1. With V trimmed by 3 bases and J by 8 bases, 6 bases remained unmatched. Germline V CDR1 and CDR2: SGHRS, YFSETQ. There are 14 residues in the CDR3. Here the CDR3 reads CASSSTGGREKLFF. The CDR3 DNA follows: TGCGCCAGCAGCTCAACAGGGGGAAGAGAAAAACTGTTTTTT.

By share, this clone ranks as medium-sized. The chain recombines TRBV6-1 with TRBJ2-7, with D possibly being TRBD1 or TRBD2 (5 bases each). The V gene's germline CDR1 is MNHNS and CDR2 SASEGT. The CDR3 is 17 amino acids. V lost 0 bases and J 4 bases, leaving 19 bases between the germline ends. The CDR3 DNA reads TGTGCCAGCAGTGAAGCGCTTCAGGGAGTGAATTCTTACGAGCAGTACTTC. This encodes CASSEALQGVNSYEQYF.

At least ten counts were recorded for this clone. This CDR3 is also generated by other DNA sequences in the sample. V gene TRBV18 combines with J gene TRBJ2-7; TRBD2 matches at 9 bases. V trimming: 1 base; J trimming: 3 bases; junction bases outside the gene matches: 13. Germline loops: CDR1 KGHSH, CDR2 LQKENI. The CDR3 totals 18 residues. In DNA, the CDR3 is TGTGCCAGCTCACCACTGCCGCCGTCGAGCGGGGGGCTCTACGAGCAGTACTTC. This sequence encodes CASSPLPPSSGGLYEQYF.

This clone was seen at least ten times. The chain is built from TRBV19 and TRBJ1-2, with D possibly TRBD1 on 5 matching bases. Germline CDR1 reads LNHDA; CDR2 reads SQIVND (reference sequence). The CDR3 spans 12 residues. With 8 bases removed from V and 8 bases from J, the gap between germline ends came to 15 bases. The CDR3 nucleotides read TGTGCCAGTGGGGCGGATCCTTGGGGCTACACCTTC. Amino acids: CASGADPWGYTF.

This clone occurred many times. The rearrangement joins TRBV5-1 to TRBJ2-7; 9 bases align to TRBD1. V lost 4 bases and J lost 2; bases outside the gene matches: 4. This CDR3 region has 14 residues. CDR1 is SGHRS, CDR2 YFSETQ, per germline. The CDR3, as DNA: TGCGCCAGCAGCCGGGACAGGGCTACCTACGAGCAGTACTTC. This encodes CASSRDRATYEQYF. Full variable domain (remainder filled in from reference TRBV5-1 and TRBJ2-7): KAGVTQTPRYLIKTRGQQVTLSCSPISGHRSVSWYQQTPGQGLQFLFEYFSETQRNKGNFPGRFSGRQFSNSRSEMNVSTLELGDSALYLCASSRDRATYEQYFGPGTRLTVT.